The present TCR beta chain was sequenced within a study of T cells in women clearing cervical HPV infection. On the study more broadly: Controls were women whose single incident HPV16 infection cleared within 12 months without precancer or cancer.

Study-wide results and caveats: T-cell numbers per sample were unknown and may explain richness differences. CIN3+ cases had significantly higher TCR richness than controls; evenness did not differ.

On this clone: Its cognate antigen is unknown. The read terminates 3 residues before the CDR3 end, so the remaining end is supplied by the germline J gene.

Repertoires were generated with immunoSEQ multiplex PCR, while TCRdb's copy carries only in-frame clones and drops some. The sample's table shows about 36,000 clones. The CDR3 runs to 15 residues. Germline-derived CDR1 and CDR2 are SEHNR and FQNEAQ (reference sequence). The rearrangement links TRBV7-9 to TRBJ1-2; maybe TRBD1 (5 bases). The sequence was collected from a woman aged 18 to 69 with a cervical HPV16 infection that either progressed to CIN3+ or cleared (not recorded which). Sequencing used blood buffy coat. The sequenced part of the CDR3 DNA is TGTGCCAGCAGCTCCCTAGCGGGGGTAAGGGTTGAC. Protein sequence: CASSSLAGVRVD. The entire CDR3 sequence reads CASSSLAGVRVDYTF.